One T cell receptor beta chain is described in this entry. The antigen remains unidentified. Clones were sequenced by immunoSEQ multiplex PCR, and TCRdb holds only the in-frame ones, with some missing. The sample lists about 240,000 clones, 84% occurring once. The data were taken from a study of Tregs in tolerant kidney transplant recipients. V shed 5 bases, J shed 2 bases, and the junction held 7 bases outside the gene matches. The germline gives CDR1 SGHVS, CDR2 FNYEAQ. The CDR3 has 16 amino acids. Study-level points and caveats: Expanding Tregs on activated donor B cells appeared to best identify donor-specific TCRbeta clones.

Unstimulated Tregs (CD4+CD25+CD127-) and CD4+CD25- non-Tregs were sorted from PBMCs. The rearrangement uses TRBV7-6 and TRBJ2-1; 9 nucleotides agree with TRBD2. The receptor comes from a human donor in good health. Input material: CD4+ T cells from blood. The CDR3 here is CASSHGASGTYNEQFF. CDR3 DNA sequence: TGTGCCAGCAGCCATGGGGCTAGCGGGACCTACAATGAGCAGTTCTTC.